This T cell receptor (beta chain) was sequenced during a study of T-cell memory formation after mild COVID-19. The overall study: Clustering of TCRs was largely donor specific.

With V trimmed by 4 bases and J by 4 bases, 4 bases remained unmatched. The CDR3 totals 14 residues. Germline CDR1 reads SGHNT; CDR2 reads YYREEE (reference sequence). TCRdb fed the 5' RACE reads into MiXCR, producing one record per CDR3 protein. The sample yields fewer than 150,000 distinct CDR3 sequences, 11% to 15% seen once. In its sample, this clonotype was seen a few times. Its antigen is not identified. Points from the study as a whole: In second-wave clones peaking day 37, SARS-CoV-2 specificity remained unconfirmed. Those CD4+ clones that contracted were mainly in CM and EM (CD8+ ones in EMRA).

The V and J genes are TRBV5-4 and TRBJ2-5; TRBD2 agrees at 10 bases. Sequencing was carried out using PBMCs or a T cell subset sorted from them (not recorded which). This clonotype was sampled from an adult woman who had mild COVID-19 (a few samples of this study predate the infection). Cell type and time point are not known. For the CDR3, the DNA is TGTGCCAGCAGCGCCAGACTAGCGGGAGAGACCCAGTACTTC. This encodes CASSARLAGETQYF.